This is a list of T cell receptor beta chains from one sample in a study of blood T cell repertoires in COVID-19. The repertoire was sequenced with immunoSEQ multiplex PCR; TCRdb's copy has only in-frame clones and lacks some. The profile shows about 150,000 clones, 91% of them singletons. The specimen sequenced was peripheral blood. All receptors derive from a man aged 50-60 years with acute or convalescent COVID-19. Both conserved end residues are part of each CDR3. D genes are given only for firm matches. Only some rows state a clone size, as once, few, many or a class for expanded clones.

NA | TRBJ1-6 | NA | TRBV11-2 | TGTGCCAGCAGCTCACAGGGAAATCATAATTCACCCCTCCACTTT | CASSSQGNHNSPLHF
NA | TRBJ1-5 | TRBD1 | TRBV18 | TGTGCCAGCTCACCAACACAGGGGACTCAGCCCCAGCATTTT | CASSPTQGTQPQHF
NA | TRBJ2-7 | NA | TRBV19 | TGTGCCAGTACTGGGACTGCCACCTACGAGCAGTACTTC | CASTGTATYEQYF
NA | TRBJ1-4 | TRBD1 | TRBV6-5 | TGTGCCAGCAGCCCATCGACAGGGGGCTTGGAAAAACTGTTTTTT | CASSPSTGGLEKLFF
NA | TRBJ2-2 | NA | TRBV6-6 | TGTGCCAGCAGTTACTCGCAGGGGGAGCTGTTTTTT | CASSYSQGELFF
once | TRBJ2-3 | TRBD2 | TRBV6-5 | TGTGCCACCGATAGCGGGGGGGCTAATACGCAGTATTTT | CATDSGGANTQYF
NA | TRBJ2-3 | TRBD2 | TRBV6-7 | TGTGCCAGCAGTCATGAGCGGGAGAGGACAGATACGCAGTATTTT | CASSHERERTDTQYF
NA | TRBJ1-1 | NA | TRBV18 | TGTGCCAGCTCACAAAATACAGGGAGCGCTGAAGCTTTCTTT | CASSQNTGSAEAFF
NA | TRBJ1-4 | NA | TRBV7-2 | TGTGCCAGCAGCCCAGGTCCAGGGGAGGGTGAAAAACTGTTTTTT | CASSPGPGEGEKLFF
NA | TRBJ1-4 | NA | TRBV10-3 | TGTGCCATCAGTGAGTCGGCGGTCGATGAAAAACTGTTTTTT | CAISESAVDEKLFF
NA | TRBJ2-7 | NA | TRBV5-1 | TGCGCCAGCAGCTTGAATGCAGGAGAGGGTTACGAGCAGTACTTC | CASSLNAGEGYEQYF
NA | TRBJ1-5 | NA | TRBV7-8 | TGTGCCAGCAGTTTTGGCGCAGGGGATGGCAATCAGCCCCAGCATTTT | CASSFGAGDGNQPQHF
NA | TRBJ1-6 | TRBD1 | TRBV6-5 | TGTGCCAGCAGTTACTTCGCACAGGGGGTAAGATCACCCCTCCACTTT | CASSYFAQGVRSPLHF
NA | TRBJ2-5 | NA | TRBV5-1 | TGCGCCAGCAGCTTGGACCAGGGCAGGTCCCAGTACTTC | CASSLDQGRSQYF
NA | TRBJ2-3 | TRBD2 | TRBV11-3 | TGTGCCAGCAGCTTAGCAACTAGCGGGCCGGATACGCAGTATTTT | CASSLATSGPDTQYF
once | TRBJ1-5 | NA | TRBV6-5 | TGTGCCAGCATTAGGGGCCGGGTTGGCAATCAGCCCCAGCATTTT | CASIRGRVGNQPQHF
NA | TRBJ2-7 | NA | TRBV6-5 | TGTGCCAGCAACTTTTCCGGGGAGAAGACCTACGAGCAGTACTTC | CASNFSGEKTYEQYF
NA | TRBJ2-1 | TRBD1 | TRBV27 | TGTGCCAGCAGATTGGGGACAGGCTACAATGAGCAGTTCTTC | CASRLGTGYNEQFF
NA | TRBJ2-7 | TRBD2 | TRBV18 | TGTGCCAGCTCACCACGCCGGGGGACTACCTACGAGCAGTACTTC | CASSPRRGTTYEQYF
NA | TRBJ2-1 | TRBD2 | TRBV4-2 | TGTGCCAGCAGCCAACGTAGCGGGGGGAGCTCCTACAATGAGCAGTTCTTC | CASSQRSGGSSYNEQFF
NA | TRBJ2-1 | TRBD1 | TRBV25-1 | TGTGCCAGCAGGACCACCGGGACAGCAAATGAGCAGTTCTTC | CASRTTGTANEQFF
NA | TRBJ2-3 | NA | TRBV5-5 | TGTGCCAGCAGCGGGGTGGCGGGGACAGATACGCAGTATTTT | CASSGVAGTDTQYF
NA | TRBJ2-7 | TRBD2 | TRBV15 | TGTGCCACCAGCAGACTTCAACCTAGCGGGAGCTCCTACGAGCAGTACTTC | CATSRLQPSGSSYEQYF
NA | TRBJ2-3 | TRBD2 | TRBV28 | TGTGCCAGCAGTGCTAGCGGGAGGGCCCTTGTGGATACGCAGTATTTT | CASSASGRALVDTQYF
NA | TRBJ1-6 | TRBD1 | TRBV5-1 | TGCGCCAGCAGCGCACCGGGACAGGGAGATTCACCCCTCCACTTT | CASSAPGQGDSPLHF
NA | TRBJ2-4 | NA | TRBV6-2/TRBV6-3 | TGTGCCAGCAGCACGGACACAGCCAAAAACATTCAGTACTTC | CASSTDTAKNIQYF
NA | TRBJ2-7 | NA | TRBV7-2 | TGTGCCAGCAGCTTGAGCGGGTACGAGCAGTACTTC | CASSLSGYEQYF
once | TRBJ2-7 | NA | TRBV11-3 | TGTGCCAGCAGCTTAACCGGGAACGAGCAGTACTTC | CASSLTGNEQYF
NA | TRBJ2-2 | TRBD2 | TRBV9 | TGTGCCAGCAGCGTCATAGCGGGGGAAACCGGGGAGCTGTTTTTT | CASSVIAGETGELFF
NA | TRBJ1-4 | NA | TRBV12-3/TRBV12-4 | TGTGCCACTTCAGGGTGGGGCGAAAAACTGTTTTTT | CATSGWGEKLFF
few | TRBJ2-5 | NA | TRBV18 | TGTGCCAGCTCACTGACTGATCACCAGGGAGAGACCCAGTACTTC | CASSLTDHQGETQYF